This T cell receptor beta chain was observed in a study of yellow fever vaccine responses in identical twins. V dropped 6 bases and J dropped 1; count of bases not matched to a gene: 2. The CDR3 contains 13 residues. TCRdb used MiXCR to reprocess the RT-PCR reads, holding one entry per CDR3 protein. The data contain under 25,000 distinct CDR3 sequences, about 65% of them singletons. In the case of this clonotype: Its antigen is currently unknown.

Findings and limits, study-wide: It has been reported that, in twins, the vaccine T cell response seemed partly convergent and partly personalized.

This specimen consisted of T cells from blood (PBMCs), unsorted or a sorted subset (not recorded which), obtained before or after yellow fever vaccination (not recorded which). The source of this sequence is a woman aged 18-30 years who received the yellow fever vaccine. This chain uses TRBV12-3 or TRBV12-4 with TRBJ2-5; 7 nucleotides agree with TRBD2. The CDR3 bases are TGTGCCAGCAGAGCGGGGTCCCAAGAGACCCAGTACTTC. It specifies CASRAGSQETQYF.